The source of this TCR beta chain is a study of T cell responses to AZD1222 COVID-19 vaccine. Looking at the study overall: Timing groups of about 4 and about 12 weeks for second doses were pooled. Study-level findings and limits: Spike-specific TCR depth and breadth grew after two AZD1222 doses. The study sampled repertoires only after the peak T cell response.

A word on this clone: The antigen is not known.

The CDR3 has 12 residues. Germline V gene sequence: CDR1 SQVTM, CDR2 ANQGSEA. The V and J ends lost 6 bases and 6 bases, in that order; junction bases with no gene match: 6. The protocol was immunoSEQ multiplex PCR, while the TCRdb copy is restricted to in-frame clones and leaves out a portion. In the table there are roughly 120,000 clones, approximately 85% of which are singletons. The V and J genes are TRBV29-1 and TRBJ1-1; 8 bases line up with TRBD1. The TCR sequence derives from an adult in good health. Specimen: peripheral blood, collected on day 0 of AZD1222 vaccination. This chain's CDR3 is CSVDPGGSEAFF. DNA of the CDR3: TGCAGCGTCGACCCAGGGGGCTCTGAAGCTTTCTTT. Using reference TRBV29-1 and TRBJ1-1 for the parts outside the CDR3, the full variable domain is SAVISQKPSRDICQRGTSLTIQCQVDSQVTMMFWYRQQPGQSLTLIATANQGSEATYESGFVIDKFPISRPNLTFSTLTVSNMSPEDSSIYLCSVDPGGSEAFFGQGTRLTVV.